This is a list of T cell receptor beta chains from one sample in a study of blood T cell repertoires in COVID-19. TCRdb keeps only in-frame clones here, not all; method: immunoSEQ multiplex PCR. Among about 230,000 clones listed, 65% to 90% were seen once. Sequenced: peripheral blood. These receptor sequences come from a middle-aged man with COVID-19, enrolled during active disease. Both conserved end residues are part of each CDR3. A D gene is named only where the DNA matches it firmly. Rows may omit the clone size; those that give it use once, few, many or a size class.

d_call	v_call	j_call	clone_size	cdr3_nt	cdr3_aa
-	TRBV27	TRBJ1-2	-	TGTGCCAGCAGTTTATCGGGCAGGGGACCGGACTATGGCTACACCTTC	CASSLSGRGPDYGYTF
TRBD1	TRBV2	TRBJ1-1	-	TGTGCCAGGTCACAGGGGTTGAACACTGAAGCTTTCTTT	CARSQGLNTEAFF
TRBD1	TRBV29-1	TRBJ2-7	-	TGCAGCGTTGAAGTTGGGACAGGGATGGGCGAGCAGTACTTC	CSVEVGTGMGEQYF
-	TRBV12-3/TRBV12-4	TRBJ2-5	-	TGTGCCAGCAGTTTTACAGCCCAAGAGACCCAGTACTTC	CASSFTAQETQYF
TRBD2	TRBV12-3/TRBV12-4	TRBJ2-7	once	TGTGCCAGCAGGTCTAGCGGGAGTTACGAGCAGTACTTC	CASRSSGSYEQYF
-	TRBV5-5	TRBJ2-7	-	TGTGCCAGCAGCGTGGACAACTCCTACGAGCAGTACTTC	CASSVDNSYEQYF
-	TRBV7-9	TRBJ2-7	-	TGTGCCAGCAGCTTCAATTACGAGCAGTACTTC	CASSFNYEQYF
-	TRBV5-1	TRBJ1-1	-	TGCGCCAGCAGCCTACAGGGCATGAACACTGAAGCTTTCTTT	CASSLQGMNTEAFF
TRBD1	TRBV11-2	TRBJ1-1	-	TGTGCCAGCAGCTTAAACAGGGGGCGCAGCACTGAAGCTTTCTTT	CASSLNRGRSTEAFF
-	TRBV7-9	TRBJ2-7	-	TGTGCCAGCAGCTTAGCGGGGGGAGCCTACGAGCAGTACTTC	CASSLAGGAYEQYF
-	TRBV6-5	TRBJ1-6	few	TGTGCCAGCAGTTTCGGACAGTCCCCCCCATCACCCCTCCACTTT	CASSFGQSPPSPLHF
TRBD2	TRBV19	TRBJ2-1	-	TGTGCCAGTAGTATCCCACTAGCGGGTCTTGTTTCCTACAATGAGCAGTTCTTC	CASSIPLAGLVSYNEQFF
-	TRBV3-1/TRBV3-2	TRBJ1-1	-	TGTGCCAGCAGCCCTTATACGCAGGGGAGGAACACTGAAGCTTTCTTT	CASSPYTQGRNTEAFF
TRBD1	TRBV5-6	TRBJ2-5	-	TGTGCCAGCGGAAACTACTACAGGGGGCGGAAGACCCAGTACTTC	CASGNYYRGRKTQYF
-	TRBV10-3	TRBJ2-1	-	TGTGCCATCACCCGGGGGACGGTGAGCGATGAGCAGTTCTTC	CAITRGTVSDEQFF
-	TRBV14	TRBJ2-7	-	TGTGCCAGCAGCCAAGCGCGCTACGAGCAGTACTTC	CASSQARYEQYF
-	TRBV2	TRBJ1-4	-	TGTGCCAGCAGTGAAGGGACAGCTGGTAGTGAAAAACTGTTTTTT	CASSEGTAGSEKLFF
-	TRBV10-2	TRBJ1-1	-	TGCGCCAGCACCCCAGGCACTGAAGCTTTCTTT	CASTPGTEAFF
TRBD2	TRBV7-2	TRBJ2-3	-	TGTGCCAGCAGCCTACGACTAGCGGGGGGGCCTGGCACAGATACGCAGTATTTT	CASSLRLAGGPGTDTQYF
-	TRBV5-1	TRBJ2-3	-	TGCGCCAGCAGCTTATCCTTCACAGATACGCAGTATTTT	CASSLSFTDTQYF
TRBD2	TRBV6-2/TRBV6-3	TRBJ2-3	-	TGTGCCAGCAGTTACCGGACTAGCGGGGGGGACCTTACACGAACTACGCAGTATTTT	CASSYRTSGGDLTRTTQYF
TRBD1	TRBV6-1	TRBJ1-6	few	TGTGCCAGCAGTGCTTACAGGGGGTACTATAATTCACCCCTCCACTTT	CASSAYRGYYNSPLHF
TRBD1	TRBV5-6	TRBJ1-2	once	TGTGCCAGCAGCTGGGACAGGGGGAAAGTTAGGGGCTACACCTTC	CASSWDRGKVRGYTF
-	TRBV19	TRBJ1-5	-	TGTGCCAGTAACCAGGGTTTGTACTATAGCAATCAGCCCCAGCATTTT	CASNQGLYYSNQPQHF
-	TRBV28	TRBJ1-2	-	TGTGCCAGCAGTTTAAACAGAAACTATGGCTACACCTTC	CASSLNRNYGYTF